Listed here is a single T cell receptor beta chain. This record belongs to a study of shared T cell receptors in the human thymus. The ends lost 2 bases at V and 1 base at J; junction bases unmatched: 8. The CDR3 loop spans 17 amino acids. CDR1 is SSHAT and CDR2 is FNYEAQ in the germline V gene (reference sequence). Repertoires were generated with immunoSEQ multiplex PCR, while TCRdb's copy carries only in-frame clones and drops some. The sample has 700,000 to 750,000 clones; 80% to 90% are singletons. The same specimen was also included in a second study, on human thymus T cells. Turning to that study: The thymus was resected at corrective cardiac surgery. Thymic as well as blood repertoires seemed to favor certain V and J genes unevenly.

This TCR was recovered from a girl under three years old with a congenital heart defect. The sample taken for sequencing was thymocytes. The chain uses TRBV7-7 and TRBJ2-5; 9 bases are a match to TRBD2. Written as DNA, the CDR3 is TGTGCCAGCAGCTTAATGGCGAGCGGGGGGCTCCAAGAGACCCAGTACTTC. The encoded protein is CASSLMASGGLQETQYF.